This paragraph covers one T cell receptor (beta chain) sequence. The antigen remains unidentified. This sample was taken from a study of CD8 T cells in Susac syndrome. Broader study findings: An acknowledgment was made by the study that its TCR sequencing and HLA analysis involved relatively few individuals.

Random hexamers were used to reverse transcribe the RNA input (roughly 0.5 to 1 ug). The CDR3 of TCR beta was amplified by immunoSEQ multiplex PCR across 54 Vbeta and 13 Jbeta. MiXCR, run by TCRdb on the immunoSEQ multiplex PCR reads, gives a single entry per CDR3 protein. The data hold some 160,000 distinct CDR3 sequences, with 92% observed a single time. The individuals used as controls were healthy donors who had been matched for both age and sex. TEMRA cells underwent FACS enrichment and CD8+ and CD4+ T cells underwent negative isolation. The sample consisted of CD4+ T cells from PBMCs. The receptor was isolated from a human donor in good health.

CDR3: CASSLAPGQTYTDTQYF. CDR3 nucleotides: TGCGCCAGCAGCTTAGCCCCGGGACAGACCTACACAGATACGCAGTATTTT. The chain recombines TRBV5-1 with TRBJ2-3; 7 positions agree with TRBD1. V lost 2 bases, J lost 2 bases, and 11 bases stayed unmatched. Germline loops: CDR1 SGHRS, CDR2 YFSETQ. CDR3 length: 17 residues.